The T cell receptor (beta chain) described here comes from a study of shared clonotypes between healthy human individuals (dated by TCRdb to the early 2020s). About the investigation overall: Three men and a couple of women, aged 18 to 49 years, made up the cohort. Libraries were prepared and TCR repertoires were sequenced by different laboratories using diverse techniques, in order to increase sequencing depth and limit assay-specific biases. Blood TCR repertoires of a handful of healthy adults were deeply sequenced to estimate repertoire size and the extent of clonotype sharing between individuals. For each donor, CD4 naive and CD4 memory were each run on three plates, CD8 naive on two plates, and CD8 memory on one plate. Per donor, leukapheresis produced somewhere between about 0.94 and 9.5 billion PBMCs.

Healthy HIV-negative adults with no recently reported acute infections or vaccinations were included as donors. Every donor was a Caucasian adult residing in Nashville, Tennessee, USA. CD4+ T cells were enriched by magnetic negative selection; naive cells were then positively selected on CD45RA, and the negative fraction formed the memory subset. Blood was collected by leukapheresis, and PBMCs were isolated by Ficoll-Histopaque density gradient centrifugation and then cryopreserved in liquid nitrogen vapor phase. Analytical flow cytometry was used to check the purity and quantity of each magnetically sorted T cell population. Genomic DNA was isolated from every sorted fraction and measured by UV absorbance on a Nanodrop 2000c. Note on this clone: Its specific antigen is unknown. No base qualities exist here, and no much larger clone lies one base off it.

Using the deep immunoSEQ assay, multiplex PCR amplified TCR CDR3 regions from genomic DNA. For each cell subset, the extracted genomic DNA was distributed evenly across all wells of several immunoSEQ 96-well plates, and each plate served as one replicate. For sorted subsets, roughly 200 ng of genomic DNA, equivalent to 25,000 to 35,000 T cell genomes, went into each replicate PCR. Purified libraries were measured with a Qubit 3.0 fluorometer, size-checked on a Bioanalyzer 2100, and measured again with the KAPA Library Quantification kit. A separate single-read 150-cycle Illumina NextSeq 550 flow cell was used to sequence each immunoSEQ 96-well plate. On the authors' methods: The immunoSEQ output contained only junctional sequences without quality scores, so filtering could not match that applied to full-length reads. Sequences were annotated with PyIR, a Python wrapper for IgBLAST v1.9, using IMGT germline references to assign V/J genes and CDR3. Any read was removed if the V/J assignment was weak (E-value above 1e-6), the CDR3 was missing, or the read contained stop codons, out-of-frame junctions, or ambiguous translated residues. V3J clonotypes were defined as sequences sharing the same inferred V gene, J gene, and CDR3 amino acid sequence. Percentage overlap between repertoires was computed as shared unique clonotypes divided by the size of the smaller repertoire. Three approaches were used to assess repertoire richness: RTK rarefaction, the Chao1 estimator, and Recon v2.1 estimates of unobserved clonotypes. OLGA was used to compute generation probabilities for all TCRbeta clonotypes that the gDNA method yielded from a few donors. Imported from immuneACCESS, the table was reduced by TCRdb to in-frame sequences with V and J called. These copies leave out some clones; in studies compared against another copy, an unresolved V gene accounts for under half, and the cause of the remainder is not known. V, J and clone size were drawn from that table, and D and trimming were deduced from the DNA. The sample contains some 1.5 million clones, approximately 97% of them found a single time. Roughly 1.2% of the sample comes from the top ten.

The paper as a whole reports these results and caveats: Clonotypes shared by all four sorted-subset donors showed higher generation probabilities than non-shared clonotypes. The small number of donors limited the genetic and exposure-history diversity represented. Pairwise subsampling led to the expectation that sequencing depth would affect the degree of clonotype sharing among donors. Naive subsets generally had larger estimated clonotype richness than memory subsets. Even with the large sequencing depth, rarefaction of the sorted-subset datasets indicated that sequencing was incomplete. Sampling was restricted to blood, and TCR repertoires in tissues likely differ from the TCR repertoires found in blood. About 4.5% of naive CD4, 3.5% of naive CD8, approximately 2% of memory CD4, and 0.35% to 0.5% of memory CD8 clonotypes were shared across a few donors.

The CDR3 covers 13 residues, taking in both the cysteine and the phenylalanine. Just CDR3 DNA is preserved here, 39 bases in frame from base 1. CDR1 and CDR2, looked up from the germline V gene (reference sequence), are SGHNT and YYREEE. Trimming takes 4 bases from V and 7 bases from J, and the germline ends sit 12 bases apart. Sequenced: naive CD4+ T cells sorted from blood. According to the study, the label for this sample's cell subset or site signals: CD45RA+ positively selected. This receptor was obtained from a man between 25 and 39 years old in good health. The sequence joins TRBV5-4 to TRBJ1-5, with the D gene call left open. At the DNA level, the sequence is TGTGCCAGCAGCGCGGACGGGTGGCAGCCCCAGCATTTT. Its translation reads: CASSADGWQPQHF.